The 25 T cell receptor beta chains reported below all come from one sample, sequenced in a study of blood T cell repertoires in COVID-19. The protocol was immunoSEQ multiplex PCR, while the TCRdb copy is restricted to in-frame clones and leaves out a portion. The table includes roughly 180,000 clones, around 85% detected once. The source material was PBMCs or T cells enriched from blood (not recorded which). These receptors were obtained from a man aged 35 to 55 who had recovered from COVID-19.

The chain joins TRBV9 to TRBJ2-3; 11 positions agree with TRBD2. The CDR3 totals 18 residues. Germline V lookup: CDR1 SGDLS, CDR2 YYNGEE. Unmatched junction bases numbered 10, after V lost 4 bases and J lost 0 bases. The CDR3: CASSSRTSGFSSTDTQYF. The DNA for the CDR3 is TGTGCCAGCAGCTCGAGGACTAGCGGGTTCTCTAGCACAGATACGCAGTATTTT.

The chain combines TRBV3-1 (or the pseudogene TRBV3-2) with TRBJ1-2; 7 nucleotides align to TRBD1. Germline V CDR1 and CDR2: LGHDT, YNNKEL (reference sequence). V dropped 4 bases and J dropped 1; count of bases not matched to a gene: 3. This CDR3 comprises 14 residues. The CDR3 bases are TGTGCCAGCAGCCGGACAGGCTATAACTATGGCTACACCTTC. It specifies CASSRTGYNYGYTF.

Ten or more counts support this clone. The chain uses TRBV18 and TRBJ1-3, with no clear D. The CDR3 consists of 15 residues. Trimming removed 6 bases at V and 2 bases at J, with 14 bases between. The germline gives CDR1 KGHSH, CDR2 LQKENI. The CDR3 DNA follows: TGTGCCAGCTCCCCCATCCCACTCCCTGGAAACACCATATATTTT. Translating it yields CASSPIPLPGNTIYF.

In its sample, this clone was seen a few times. This sequence joins TRBV11-3 and TRBJ1-1; no firm D call. The CDR3 has 15 residues. V was pared by 2 bases and J by 4 bases, with 14 bases between. CDR1 is SGHNT and CDR2 is YENEEA in the germline V gene. This chain's CDR3 is CASSLTPTEGTEAFF. CDR3 in DNA: TGTGCCAGCAGCTTAACCCCGACCGAGGGCACTGAAGCTTTCTTT.

DNA for the CDR3: TGTGCCAGCAGCCCGGGACAGGGCCCCCCATCTATCTATTTT. The encoded protein is CASSPGQGPPSIYF. The J gene is TRBJ1-3, the V gene TRBV11-3, with TRBD1 identical over 9 bases. The germline CDR1 and CDR2 sequences are SGHNT and YENEEA. V shed 5 bases and J 16 bases; nucleotides not matched to a gene: 15. This CDR3 spans 14 amino acids.

V usage is TRBV5-1 and J usage is TRBJ1-4; D gene uncertain. The CDR3 loop spans 15 amino acids. Trimming took off 4 bases at V and 0 bases at J, with 10 bases between the two ends. Germline V gene data show CDR1 as SGHRS and CDR2 as YFSETQ. The CDR3 nucleotides are TGCGCCAGCAGCCCATCGAGAGCAACTAATGAAAAACTGTTTTTT. This translates into CASSPSRATNEKLFF.

The chain links TRBV19 to TRBJ1-5; no reliable D call. V lost 7 bases and J 6 bases, leaving 13 bases between the germline ends. The V gene's germline CDR1 is LNHDA and CDR2 SQIVND (reference sequence). The CDR3 sequence is 13 residues long. CDR3 in DNA: TGTGCCAGTAACCCAGGCATGGGTCAGCCCCAGCATTTT. Translated: CASNPGMGQPQHF.

This chain uses TRBV10-3 with TRBJ1-1; D is unresolved. Germline values: CDR1 ENHRY, CDR2 SYGVKD. CDR3 size: 15 residues. V was cut by 7 bases and J by 0 bases, with 15 bases left in between. The CDR3 sequence: CAIKVGGLMNTEAFF. The CDR3, as DNA: TGTGCCATCAAGGTAGGCGGCCTCATGAACACTGAAGCTTTCTTT.

This clone was detected once. V and J are TRBV19 and TRBJ1-2; D uncertain. V was shortened by 3 bases and J by 6 bases, with 11 bases between the two germline ends. Per the germline V gene, CDR1 is LNHDA and CDR2 is SQIVND (reference sequence). The CDR3 sequence is 13 residues long. The CDR3 region has the DNA TGTGCCAGTAGTATCCCCCAGACTAATGGCTACACCTTC. Translation: CASSIPQTNGYTF.

This clone appeared a single time. This sequence joins TRBV24-1 and TRBJ1-2; D is uncertain. The V gene's germline CDR1 is KGHDR and CDR2 SFDVKD. The CDR3 length is 12 residues. Trimming removed 7 bases at V and 8 bases at J, with 13 bases between. In DNA, the CDR3 is TGTGCCACCAGGGGCCACCAAGAAGGCTACACCTTC. This translates into CATRGHQEGYTF.

The chain combines TRBV2 with TRBJ2-7, with D possibly TRBD1 on 6 matching bases. CDR3 length: 15 residues. V was cut by 4 bases and J by 4 bases, with 17 bases left in between. Looked up from germline, CDR1 is SNHLY and CDR2 is FYNNEI. CDR3: CASSALGQGWYEQYF. CDR3 DNA: TGTGCCAGCAGTGCCCTGGGGCAGGGGTGGTACGAGCAGTACTTC.

The chain links TRBV28 to TRBJ2-3; TRBD2 matches at 12 bases. The CDR3 is 15 amino acids. V trimming: 3 bases; J trimming: 4 bases; junction bases outside the gene matches: 2. CDR1 and CDR2 (germline): MDHEN, SYDVKM. DNA of the CDR3: TGTGCCAGCAGTTTGACTAGCGGGAGATCAGATACGCAGTATTTT. It encodes CASSLTSGRSDTQYF.

This clone was picked up one time. This rearrangement joins TRBV27 to TRBJ2-3; 7 positions agree with TRBD2. J gave up 6 bases and V 3 bases, and 9 bases lay outside the gene matches. Germline V CDR1 and CDR2: MNHEY, SMNVEV (reference sequence). The CDR3 extends over 15 amino acids. The CDR3 coding sequence is TGTGCCAGCAGTTTGCGGCGGGAGAGGAGGGATACGCAGTATTTT. It codes for CASSLRRERRDTQYF.

This chain uses TRBV11-3 with TRBJ2-5; D might be TRBD2 (6 bases). The length of the CDR3 is 15 residues. V lost 2 bases and J lost 2, with 12 bases in between. The germline V gene encodes CDR1 SGHNT and CDR2 YENEEA. CDR3 bases: TGTGCCAGCAGCTTACGGGAGTGGCAGCAAGAGACCCAGTACTTC. This gives the protein CASSLREWQQETQYF. The full variable domain, in which reference TRBV11-3 and TRBJ2-5 provide the parts outside the CDR3, is EAGVVQSPRYKIIEKKQPVAFWCNPISGHNTLYWYLQNLGQGPELLIRYENEEAVDDSQLPKDRFSAERLKGVDSTLKIQPAELGDSAVYLCASSLREWQQETQYFGPGTRLLVL.

The V and J genes are TRBV19 and TRBJ1-2; 7 bases match TRBD1. The CDR3 runs to 15 residues. Germline V gene sequence: CDR1 LNHDA, CDR2 SQIVND (reference sequence). The V segment lost 5 bases and the J segment 0 bases; nucleotides outside the gene matches: 6. CDR3 protein: CASSWDSTSNYGYTF. As DNA, the CDR3 is TGTGCCAGTAGTTGGGACAGCACTTCTAACTATGGCTACACCTTC.

The J gene is TRBJ2-7, the V gene TRBV13, with D unresolved. V shed 4 bases and J shed 4 bases, with 5 bases lying between them. Germline V gene sequence: CDR1 PRHDT, CDR2 FYEKMQ (reference sequence). This CDR3 is built from 11 residues. CDR3 protein: CASSSEYEQYF. CDR3 coding DNA: TGTGCCAGCAGCTCCGAGTACGAGCAGTACTTC.

The V and J genes are TRBV11-1 and TRBJ2-2; D may be TRBD2 (6 bases). The CDR3 is made up of 14 amino acids. Germline CDR1 and CDR2: SGHAT and FQDESV (reference sequence). The V end was cut by 5 bases, the J end by 5 bases, with 12 bases between. As DNA, the CDR3 is TGTGCCAGCAGCCCCGCCCGGGGGACCGGGGAGCTGTTTTTT. This encodes CASSPARGTGELFF.

This clone occurred once. The chain recombines TRBV6-5 with TRBJ1-1; D gene uncertain. The CDR3 consists of 14 residues. V shed 3 bases and J shed 0 bases, with 8 bases lying between them. The germline CDR1 and CDR2 sequences are MNHEY and SVGAGI. This CDR3 is CASSYSLMNTEAFF. CDR3 DNA sequence: TGTGCCAGCAGTTATTCCCTAATGAACACTGAAGCTTTCTTT.

This clone is classed as medium-sized. The chain has TRBV20-1 and TRBJ1-5, with a possible D match to TRBD1 (5 bases). V lost 3 bases to trimming and J lost 4 bases, with 16 bases between them. Looked up from germline, CDR1 is DFQATT and CDR2 is SNEGSKA (reference sequence). The CDR3 consists of 15 residues. CDR3 region: CSASPPGGGNQPQHF. The CDR3 DNA follows: TGCAGTGCTAGTCCCCCGGGGGGAGGGAATCAGCCCCAGCATTTT.

The CDR3 nucleotides are TGTGCCAGCAGGCTAGACGGAGTGAACACTGAAGCTTTCTTT. It codes for CASRLDGVNTEAFF. The chain carries TRBV2 and TRBJ1-1; D call uncertain. The CDR3 covers 14 residues. Trimming shortened V by 6 bases and J by 0 bases, and 11 bases separated the two germline ends. Germline values: CDR1 SNHLY, CDR2 FYNNEI.

The V call is TRBV18, the J call TRBJ1-3; D may be TRBD1 (5 bases). CDR1 is KGHSH and CDR2 is LQKENI in the germline V gene. V was pared by 3 bases and J by 2 bases, with 14 bases between. CDR3 size: 16 residues. The CDR3 region has the DNA TGTGCCAGCTCACCCGTCCCGCCGGGGGCTGGAAACACCATATATTTT. It is translated as CASSPVPPGAGNTIYF.

The V gene is TRBV19, the J gene TRBJ1-1, with D hard to call. Trimming shortened V by 6 bases and J by 4 bases, and 9 bases separated the two germline ends. The V gene's germline CDR1 is LNHDA and CDR2 SQIVND (reference sequence). The CDR3 runs to 12 residues. The CDR3 nucleotides read TGTGCCAGTAGGGACTTGGGCACTGAAGCTTTCTTT. Protein sequence: CASRDLGTEAFF.

In its sample, this clone was seen a few times. The gene calls are TRBV2 and TRBJ1-3, with TRBD1 as a possible D gene (5 bases). Trimming removed 6 bases at V and 0 bases at J, with 15 bases between. Looked up from germline, CDR1 is SNHLY and CDR2 is FYNNEI. The CDR3 runs 16 residues. The CDR3 is CASRTSAGLSGNTIYF. CDR3 nucleotide sequence: TGTGCCAGCAGGACCTCTGCGGGACTCTCTGGAAACACCATATATTTT.

V is TRBV5-6 and J is TRBJ1-1; 7 positions agree with TRBD1. The germline V gene encodes CDR1 SGHDT and CDR2 YYEEEE. There are 14 residues in the CDR3. After removal of 4 bases from V and 1 base from J, the junction contained 4 bases not matched to a gene. The CDR3: CASSTGQTNTEAFF. The CDR3 DNA sequence: TGTGCCAGCAGCACGGGACAGACGAACACTGAAGCTTTCTTT.

V is TRBV11-2 and J is TRBJ1-5; D is undetermined. The ends were cut back, 0 bases at V and 4 bases at J, with 7 bases in the middle. CDR1 and CDR2 (germline): SGHAT, FQNNGV. The CDR3 loop spans 14 amino acids. The CDR3 DNA reads TGTGCCAGCAGCTTAGAGGCGGGGAATCAGCCCCAGCATTTT. Translating it yields CASSLEAGNQPQHF.